The TCR beta chain under discussion was sequenced for a study of vaccination effects on CD4 cells after COVID-19. The wider study: Each well held two million PBMC cultured with around 9.7 ug/ml peptides and roughly 9 IU/ml IL-2.

Culture lasted about 10 days before CD4+ T cell isolation. Prior SARS-CoV-2 infection was absent in the vaccine recipients, as shown by negative nucleocapsid antibodies. With regard to this clone: What it binds is unknown.

Clones were read by immunoSEQ multiplex PCR, and TCRdb kept only the in-frame ones, dropping some. The sample includes 50,000 or so clones, 65% to 80% of them seen just once. Germline V CDR1 and CDR2: MNHEY, SVGAGI. V was shortened by 7 bases and J by 1 base, with 10 bases between the two germline ends. The CDR3 is made up of 13 amino acids. Study results and caveats: Marked clonal contraction of infection- and vaccine-induced clones was seen late after vaccination.

The gene calls are TRBV6-5 and TRBJ1-1; D is unclear. The specimen comprised CD4+ T cells from PBMCs cultured without peptide, sampled before COVID-19 vaccination. The clonotype comes from a human donor who received a COVID-19 vaccine. This CDR3 is CASNRASNTEAFF. CDR3 DNA sequence: TGTGCCAGCAACCGGGCCTCGAACACTGAAGCTTTCTTT.